What follows are 12 T cell receptor beta chains derived from one specimen sequenced in a study of blood T cell repertoires in COVID-19. The assay was immunoSEQ multiplex PCR, and TCRdb's table has in-frame clones only and misses some. The sample has about 170,000 clones; 84% are singletons. The specimen was PBMCs or T cells enriched from blood (not recorded which). These receptors all come from a man aged 50-59 years who had recovered from COVID-19.

Here the CDR3 reads CASSHRTGQETQYF. For the CDR3, the DNA is TGTGCCAGCAGCCATAGGACAGGGCAAGAGACCCAGTACTTC. The rearrangement links TRBV3-1 (or the pseudogene TRBV3-2) to TRBJ2-5, with TRBD1 matching 8 bases. The CDR3 runs to 14 residues. CDR1 and CDR2 (germline): LGHDT, YNNKEL (reference sequence). Germline trimming cut 3 bases from V and 2 bases from J; bases unmatched to any gene: 2.

V is TRBV20-1 and J is TRBJ2-1; the D gene is possibly TRBD1 (5 bases). Germline CDR1 and CDR2: DFQATT and SNEGSKA (reference sequence). The V end was cut by 3 bases, the J end by 4 bases, with 10 bases between. CDR3 size: 13 residues. The CDR3 DNA follows: TGCAGTGCTAGTGGGGCGATGTACAATGAGCAGTTCTTC. It encodes CSASGAMYNEQFF.

The chain carries TRBV6-6 and TRBJ2-2; 8 positions match TRBD2. This CDR3 has 17 residues. The junction had 10 bases not matched to a gene; V was cut back by 5 bases and J by 2 bases. CDR1 and CDR2 from the germline V gene are MNHNY and SVGAGI (reference sequence). The CDR3 DNA reads TGTGCCAGCAGTCACCTCCGCGGGGGGCTAAACACCGGGGAGCTGTTTTTT. Amino acid sequence: CASSHLRGGLNTGELFF.

The chain links TRBV4-3 to TRBJ2-3, with 10 bases lining up with TRBD1. The CDR3 length is 16 residues. The germline V gene has CDR1 LGHNA and CDR2 YSLEER. Losses at the gene ends were 4 bases for V and 4 bases for J; bases not matched to a gene: 8. The CDR3: CASSPGTGVGPDTQYF. For the CDR3, the DNA is TGCGCCAGCAGCCCAGGGACAGGGGTGGGACCAGATACGCAGTATTTT.

This chain joins TRBV25-1 and TRBJ2-1; 8 nucleotides align to TRBD1. CDR1 and CDR2 (germline): MGHDK, SYGVNS. This CDR3 is 15 amino acids long. The V segment lost 7 bases and the J segment 4 bases; nucleotides outside the gene matches: 9. CDR3 in DNA: TGTGCCAGCATCTTACAGGGGGTCGCGTACAATGAGCAGTTCTTC. Residues: CASILQGVAYNEQFF.

The V and J genes are TRBV3-1 (or the pseudogene TRBV3-2) and TRBJ1-2; D remains ambiguous. CDR1 LGHDT and CDR2 YNNKEL come from the germline V gene (reference sequence). V lost 0 bases, J lost 1 base, and 3 bases lay in between. The CDR3 contains 13 residues. CDR3 in amino acids: CASSQDHNYGYTF. The DNA of the CDR3 is TGTGCCAGCAGCCAAGACCATAACTATGGCTACACCTTC.

The chain has TRBV28 and TRBJ1-5; 9 positions agree with TRBD1. Unmatched junction bases numbered 5, after V lost 2 bases and J lost 0 bases. Germline-derived CDR1 and CDR2 are MDHEN and SYDVKM. The CDR3 extends over 17 amino acids. The CDR3 here is CASSLVRDRASNQPQHF. In DNA form, the CDR3 reads TGTGCCAGCAGTTTAGTCCGGGACAGGGCTAGCAATCAGCCCCAGCATTTT.

The chain uses TRBV4-1 and TRBJ1-1, with D perhaps TRBD1 (6 bases). V shed 1 base and J shed 0 bases, with 18 bases lying between them. Germline V lookup: CDR1 MGHRA, CDR2 YSYEKL. This CDR3 has 18 residues. The CDR3 loop reads CASSQVGWTATMNTEAFF. The DNA for the CDR3 is TGCGCCAGCAGCCAAGTGGGATGGACAGCTACTATGAACACTGAAGCTTTCTTT.

This clone appeared a single time. This chain uses TRBV28 with TRBJ2-5; no firm D call. Germline V gives CDR1 MDHEN, CDR2 SYDVKM. V lost 3 bases, J lost 4 bases, and 3 bases lay in between. The CDR3 covers 11 residues. CDR3 amino acids: CASSLRETQYF. Written as DNA, the CDR3 is TGTGCCAGCAGTTTGAGAGAGACCCAGTACTTC.

In its sample, this clone was seen once. The chain recombines TRBV11-2 with TRBJ1-6; D possibly corresponds to TRBD1 (5 bases). CDR1 and CDR2 from the germline V gene are SGHAT and FQNNGV. The V and J ends lost 1 base and 9 bases respectively, with 13 bases between them. The CDR3 loop spans 15 amino acids. CDR3 in DNA: TGTGCCAGCAGCTTAGTGCGGGGCTGGGGTTCACCCCTCCACTTT. Its translation: CASSLVRGWGSPLHF.

V is TRBV4-1 and J is TRBJ1-5; D remains unclear. The V and J ends lost 2 bases and 7 bases respectively, with 12 bases between them. CDR1 and CDR2 (germline): MGHRA, YSYEKL. This CDR3 region has 14 residues. The CDR3 nucleotides read TGCGCCAGCAGCCAACCTTTCCCAGGACAGCCCCAGCATTTT. This codes for CASSQPFPGQPQHF.

The genes are TRBV6-5 and TRBJ1-4; 9 bases align to TRBD1. Germline lookup yields CDR1 MNHEY and CDR2 SVGAGI. The CDR3 is 15 amino acids. Germline trimming cut 0 bases from V and 5 bases from J; bases unmatched to any gene: 1. The CDR3 here is CASSYSGTGNEKLFF. The CDR3 DNA is TGTGCCAGCAGTTACTCCGGGACAGGGAATGAAAAACTGTTTTTT.